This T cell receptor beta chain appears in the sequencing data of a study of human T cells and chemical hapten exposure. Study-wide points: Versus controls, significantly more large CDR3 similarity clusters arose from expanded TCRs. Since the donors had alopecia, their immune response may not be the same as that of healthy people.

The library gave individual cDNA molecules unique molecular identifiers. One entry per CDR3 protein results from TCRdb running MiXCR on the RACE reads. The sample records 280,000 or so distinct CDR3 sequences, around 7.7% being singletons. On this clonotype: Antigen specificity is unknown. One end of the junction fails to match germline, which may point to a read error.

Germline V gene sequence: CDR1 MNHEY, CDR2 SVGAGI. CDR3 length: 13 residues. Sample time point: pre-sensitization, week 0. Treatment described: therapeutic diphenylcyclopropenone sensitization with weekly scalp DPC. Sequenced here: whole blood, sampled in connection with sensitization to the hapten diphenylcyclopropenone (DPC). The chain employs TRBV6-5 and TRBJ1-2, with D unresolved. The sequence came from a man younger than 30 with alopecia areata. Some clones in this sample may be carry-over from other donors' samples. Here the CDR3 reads CASSYSRAYDYTF. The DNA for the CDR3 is TGTGCCAGCAGTTACTCCCGTGCCTATGACTACACCTTC.